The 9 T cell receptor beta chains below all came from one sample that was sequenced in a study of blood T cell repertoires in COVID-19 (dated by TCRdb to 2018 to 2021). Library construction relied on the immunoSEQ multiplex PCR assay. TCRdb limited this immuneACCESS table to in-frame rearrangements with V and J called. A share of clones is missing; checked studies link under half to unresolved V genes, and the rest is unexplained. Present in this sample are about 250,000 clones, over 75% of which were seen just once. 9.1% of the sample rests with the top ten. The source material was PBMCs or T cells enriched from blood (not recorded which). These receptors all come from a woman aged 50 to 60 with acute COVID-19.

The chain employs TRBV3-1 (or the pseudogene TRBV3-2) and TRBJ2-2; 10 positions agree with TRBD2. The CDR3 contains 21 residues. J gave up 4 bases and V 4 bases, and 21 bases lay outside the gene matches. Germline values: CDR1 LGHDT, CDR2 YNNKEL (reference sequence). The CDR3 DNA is TGTGCCAGCAGCCGCCGGGCACCGGGACTAGCGCCACTTTGGGGCACCGGGGAGCTGTTTTTT. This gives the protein CASSRRAPGLAPLWGTGELFF.

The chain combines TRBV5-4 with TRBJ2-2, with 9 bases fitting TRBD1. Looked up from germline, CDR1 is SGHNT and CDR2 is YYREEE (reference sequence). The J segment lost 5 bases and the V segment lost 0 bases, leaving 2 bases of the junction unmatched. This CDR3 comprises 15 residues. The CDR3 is CASSLVGTGTGELFF. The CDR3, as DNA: TGTGCCAGCAGCTTGGTCGGGACAGGGACCGGGGAGCTGTTTTTT.

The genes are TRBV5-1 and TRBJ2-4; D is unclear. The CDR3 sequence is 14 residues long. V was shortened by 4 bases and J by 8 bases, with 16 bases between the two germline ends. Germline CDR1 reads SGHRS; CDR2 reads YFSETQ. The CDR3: CASSRQEPSDIQYF. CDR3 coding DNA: TGCGCCAGCAGCAGGCAGGAACCAAGTGACATTCAGTACTTC.

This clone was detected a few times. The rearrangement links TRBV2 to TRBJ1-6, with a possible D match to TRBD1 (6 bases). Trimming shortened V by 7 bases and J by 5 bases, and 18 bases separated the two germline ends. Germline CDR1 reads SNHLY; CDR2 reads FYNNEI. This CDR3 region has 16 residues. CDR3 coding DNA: TGTGCCAGCAACCCAAACGGGCAGGGGAATAATTCACCCCTCCACTTT. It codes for CASNPNGQGNNSPLHF.

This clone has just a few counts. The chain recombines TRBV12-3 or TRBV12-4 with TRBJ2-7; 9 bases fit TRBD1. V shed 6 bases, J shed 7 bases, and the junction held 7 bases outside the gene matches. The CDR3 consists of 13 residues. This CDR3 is CASRDRGFGEQYF. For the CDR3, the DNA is TGTGCCAGCAGGGACAGGGGCTTCGGAGAGCAGTACTTC.

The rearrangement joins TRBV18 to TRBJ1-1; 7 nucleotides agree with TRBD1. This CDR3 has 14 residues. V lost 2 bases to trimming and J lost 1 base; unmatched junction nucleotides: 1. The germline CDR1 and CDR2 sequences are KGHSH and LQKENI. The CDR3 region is CASSPNRGNTEAFF. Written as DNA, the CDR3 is TGTGCCAGCTCACCAAACAGGGGGAACACTGAAGCTTTCTTT.

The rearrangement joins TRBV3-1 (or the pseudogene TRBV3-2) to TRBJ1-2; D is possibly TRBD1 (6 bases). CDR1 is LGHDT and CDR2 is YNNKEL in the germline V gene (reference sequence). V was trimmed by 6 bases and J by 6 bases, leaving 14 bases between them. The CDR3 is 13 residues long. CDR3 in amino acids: CASSPPTGNGYTF. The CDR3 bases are TGTGCCAGCAGTCCTCCTACAGGGAATGGCTACACCTTC.

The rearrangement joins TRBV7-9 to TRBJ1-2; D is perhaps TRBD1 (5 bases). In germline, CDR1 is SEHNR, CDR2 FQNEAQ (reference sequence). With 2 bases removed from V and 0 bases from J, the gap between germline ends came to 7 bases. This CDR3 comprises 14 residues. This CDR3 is CASSLPGPNYGYTF. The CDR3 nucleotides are TGTGCCAGCAGCTTACCAGGGCCTAACTATGGCTACACCTTC. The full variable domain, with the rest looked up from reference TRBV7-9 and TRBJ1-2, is DTGVSQNPRHKITKRGQNVTFRCDPISEHNRLYWYRQTLGQGPEFLTYFQNEAQLEKSRLLSDRFSAERPKGSFSTLEIQRTEQGDSAMYLCASSLPGPNYGYTFGSGTRLTVV.

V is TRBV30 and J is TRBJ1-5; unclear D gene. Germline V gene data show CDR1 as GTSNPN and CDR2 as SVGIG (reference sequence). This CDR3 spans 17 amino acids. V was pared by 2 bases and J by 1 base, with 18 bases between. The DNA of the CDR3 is TGTGCCTGGAGTAAGAGGGTGCTGTCGGCGAGCAATCAGCCCCAGCATTTT. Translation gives CAWSKRVLSASNQPQHF.